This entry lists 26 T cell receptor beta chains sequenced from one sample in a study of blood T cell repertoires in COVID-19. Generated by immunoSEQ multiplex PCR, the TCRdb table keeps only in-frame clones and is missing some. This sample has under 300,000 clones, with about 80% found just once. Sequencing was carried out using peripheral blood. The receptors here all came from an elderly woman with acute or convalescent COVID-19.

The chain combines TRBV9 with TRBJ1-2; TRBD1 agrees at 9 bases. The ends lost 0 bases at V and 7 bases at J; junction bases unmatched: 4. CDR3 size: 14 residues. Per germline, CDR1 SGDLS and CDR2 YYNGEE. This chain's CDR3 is CASSVGDREAGYTF. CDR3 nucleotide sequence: TGTGCCAGCAGCGTAGGGGACAGGGAGGCTGGCTACACCTTC.

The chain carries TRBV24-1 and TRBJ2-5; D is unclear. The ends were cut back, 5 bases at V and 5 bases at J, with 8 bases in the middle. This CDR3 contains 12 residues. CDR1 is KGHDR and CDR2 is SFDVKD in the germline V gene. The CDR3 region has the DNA TGTGCCACCAGTGCAGAATTGGAGACCCAGTACTTC. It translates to CATSAELETQYF.

The CDR3 DNA reads TGTGCCACCAGCAGAGGGGGCACCACGAACACCGGGGAGCTGTTTTTT. The encoded protein is CATSRGGTTNTGELFF. The chain recombines TRBV15 with TRBJ2-2; D is perhaps TRBD1 (5 bases). V was trimmed by 1 base and J by 0 bases, leaving 9 bases between them. The CDR3 is 16 residues long. Germline-derived CDR1 and CDR2 are LNHNV and YYDKDF (reference sequence).

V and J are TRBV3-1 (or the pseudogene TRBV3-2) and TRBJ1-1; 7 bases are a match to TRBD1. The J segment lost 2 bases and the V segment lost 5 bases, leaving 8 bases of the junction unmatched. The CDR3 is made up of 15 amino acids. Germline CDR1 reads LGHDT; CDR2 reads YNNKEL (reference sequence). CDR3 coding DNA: TGTGCCAGCAGCTCCCGGACAGGACCTAACACTGAAGCTTTCTTT. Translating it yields CASSSRTGPNTEAFF.

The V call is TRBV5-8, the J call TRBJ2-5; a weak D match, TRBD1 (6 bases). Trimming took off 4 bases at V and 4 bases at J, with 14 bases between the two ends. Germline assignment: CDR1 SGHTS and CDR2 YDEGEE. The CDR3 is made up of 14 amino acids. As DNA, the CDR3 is TGTGCCAGCAGCCTACAGGGAGTTGGAGAGACCCAGTACTTC. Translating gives CASSLQGVGETQYF.

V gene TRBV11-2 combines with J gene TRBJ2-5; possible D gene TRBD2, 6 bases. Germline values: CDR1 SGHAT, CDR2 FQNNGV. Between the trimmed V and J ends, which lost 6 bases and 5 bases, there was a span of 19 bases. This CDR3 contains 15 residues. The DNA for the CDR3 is TGTGCCAGCAGTTCCCCGGGAGTCCTTTCGGAGACCCAGTACTTC. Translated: CASSSPGVLSETQYF.

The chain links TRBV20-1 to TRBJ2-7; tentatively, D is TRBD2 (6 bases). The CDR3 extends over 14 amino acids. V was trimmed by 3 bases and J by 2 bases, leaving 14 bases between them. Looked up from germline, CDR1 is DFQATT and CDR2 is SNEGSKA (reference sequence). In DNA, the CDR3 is TGCAGTGCTAGTTCGCAGGGAGGAACCTACGAGCAGTACTTC. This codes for CSASSQGGTYEQYF.

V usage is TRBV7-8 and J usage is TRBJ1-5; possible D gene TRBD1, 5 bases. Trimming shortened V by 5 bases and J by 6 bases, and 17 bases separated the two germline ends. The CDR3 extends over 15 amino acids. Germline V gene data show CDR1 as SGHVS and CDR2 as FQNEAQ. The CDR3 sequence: CASSPRVGAGQPQHF. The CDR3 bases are TGTGCCAGCAGCCCCCGGGTTGGGGCCGGTCAGCCCCAGCATTTT.

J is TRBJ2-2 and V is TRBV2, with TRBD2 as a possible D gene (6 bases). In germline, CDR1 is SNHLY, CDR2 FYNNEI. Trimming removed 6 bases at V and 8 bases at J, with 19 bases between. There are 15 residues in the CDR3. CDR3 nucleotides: TGTGCCAGCAGACGGACGGACGGGGGTTCGGGGGAGCTGTTTTTT. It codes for CASRRTDGGSGELFF.

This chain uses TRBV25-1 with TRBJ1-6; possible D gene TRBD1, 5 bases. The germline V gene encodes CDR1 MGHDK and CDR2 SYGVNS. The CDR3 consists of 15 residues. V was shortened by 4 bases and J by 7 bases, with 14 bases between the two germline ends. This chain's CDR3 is CASSGGQGGNSPLHF. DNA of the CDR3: TGTGCCAGCAGTGGTGGACAAGGTGGGAATTCACCCCTCCACTTT.

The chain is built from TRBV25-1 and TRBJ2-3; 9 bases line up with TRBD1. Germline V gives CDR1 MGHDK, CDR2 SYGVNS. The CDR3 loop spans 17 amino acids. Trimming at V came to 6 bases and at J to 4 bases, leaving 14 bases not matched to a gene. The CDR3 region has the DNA TGTGCCAGCAGCACTCGAAGGGACAGGGAGGGCCCAGATACGCAGTATTTT. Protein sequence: CASSTRRDREGPDTQYF. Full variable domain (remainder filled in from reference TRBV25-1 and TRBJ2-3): EADIYQTPRYLVIGTGKKITLECSQTMGHDKMYWYQQDPGMELHLIHYSYGVNSTEKGDLSSESTVSRIRTEHFPLTLESARPSHTSQYLCASSTRRDREGPDTQYFGPGTRLTVL.

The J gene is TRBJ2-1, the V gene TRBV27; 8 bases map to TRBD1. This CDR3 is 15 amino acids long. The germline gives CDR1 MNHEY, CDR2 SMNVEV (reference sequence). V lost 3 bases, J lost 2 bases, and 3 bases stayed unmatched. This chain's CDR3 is CASSFDRGPYNEQFF. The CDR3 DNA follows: TGTGCCAGCAGTTTCGACAGGGGTCCCTACAATGAGCAGTTCTTC.

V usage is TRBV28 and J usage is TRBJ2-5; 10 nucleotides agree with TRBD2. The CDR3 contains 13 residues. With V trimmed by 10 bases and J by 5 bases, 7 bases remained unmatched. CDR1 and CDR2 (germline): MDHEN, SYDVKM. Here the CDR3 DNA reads TGTGCCATAAGCGGGGGGGCCTTGGAGACCCAGTACTTC. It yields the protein CAISGGALETQYF.

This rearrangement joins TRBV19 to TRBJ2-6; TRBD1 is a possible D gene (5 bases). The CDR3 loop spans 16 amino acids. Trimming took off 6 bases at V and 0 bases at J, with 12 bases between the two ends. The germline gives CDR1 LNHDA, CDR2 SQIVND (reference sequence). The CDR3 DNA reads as TGTGCCAGTAGGCAAACAGGTCGCTCTGGGGCCAACGTCCTGACTTTC. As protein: CASRQTGRSGANVLTF.

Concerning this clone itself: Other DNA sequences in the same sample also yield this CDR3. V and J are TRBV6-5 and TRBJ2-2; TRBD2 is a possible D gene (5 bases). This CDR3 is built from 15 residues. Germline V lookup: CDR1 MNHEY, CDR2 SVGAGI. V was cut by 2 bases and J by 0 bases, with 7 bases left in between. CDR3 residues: CASSYVGANTGELFF. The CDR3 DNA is TGTGCCAGCAGTTACGTCGGGGCGAACACCGGGGAGCTGTTTTTT.

CDR3 bases: TGCGCCAGCAGCTTGAACAGGGGAACCGGGGAGCTGTTTTTT. As protein: CASSLNRGTGELFF. The chain recombines TRBV5-1 with TRBJ2-2; 7 nucleotides align to TRBD1. Germline-derived CDR1 and CDR2 are SGHRS and YFSETQ. Trimming at V came to 1 base and at J to 5 bases, leaving 2 bases not matched to a gene. This CDR3 has 14 residues. The full variable domain, completed using reference TRBV5-1 and TRBJ2-2, is KAGVTQTPRYLIKTRGQQVTLSCSPISGHRSVSWYQQTPGQGLQFLFEYFSETQRNKGNFPGRFSGRQFSNSRSEMNVSTLELGDSALYLCASSLNRGTGELFFGEGSRLTVL.

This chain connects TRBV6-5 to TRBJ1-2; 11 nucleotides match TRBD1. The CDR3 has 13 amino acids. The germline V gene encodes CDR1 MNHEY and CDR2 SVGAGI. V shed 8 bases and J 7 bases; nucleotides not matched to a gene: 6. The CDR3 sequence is CASRSGTGGGYTF. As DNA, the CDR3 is TGTGCCAGCCGGTCAGGGACAGGGGGTGGCTACACCTTC.

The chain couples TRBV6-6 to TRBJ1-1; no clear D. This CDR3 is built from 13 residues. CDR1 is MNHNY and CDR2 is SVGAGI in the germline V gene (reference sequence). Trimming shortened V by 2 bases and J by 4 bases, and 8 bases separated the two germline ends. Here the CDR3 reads CASSYPGSTEAFF. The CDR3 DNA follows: TGTGCCAGCAGTTACCCCGGGAGCACTGAAGCTTTCTTT.

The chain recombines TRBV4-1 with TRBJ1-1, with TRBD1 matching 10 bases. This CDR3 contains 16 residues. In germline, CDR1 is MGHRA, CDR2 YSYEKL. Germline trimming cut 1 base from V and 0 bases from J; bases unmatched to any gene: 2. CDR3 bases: TGCGCCAGCAGCCAAGGTGGGACAGGGGTGAACACTGAAGCTTTCTTT. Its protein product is CASSQGGTGVNTEAFF.

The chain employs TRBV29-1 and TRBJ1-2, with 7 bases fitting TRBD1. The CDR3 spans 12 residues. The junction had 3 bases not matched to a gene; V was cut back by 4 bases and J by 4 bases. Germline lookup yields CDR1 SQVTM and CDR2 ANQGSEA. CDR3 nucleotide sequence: TGCAGCGTTGTGGCAGGGGGCTATGGCTACACCTTC. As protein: CSVVAGGYGYTF. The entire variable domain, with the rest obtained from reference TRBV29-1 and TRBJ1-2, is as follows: SAVISQKPSRDICQRGTSLTIQCQVDSQVTMMFWYRQQPGQSLTLIATANQGSEATYESGFVIDKFPISRPNLTFSTLTVSNMSPEDSSIYLCSVVAGGYGYTFGSGTRLTVV.

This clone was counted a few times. CDR3 coding DNA: TGCGCCAGCAGGTGGGTTAGCGGAAGCACAGATACGCAGTATTTT. Translating it yields CASRWVSGSTDTQYF. The J gene is TRBJ2-3, the V gene TRBV5-1; a weak D match, TRBD2 (6 bases). Trimming shortened V by 5 bases and J by 0 bases, and 13 bases separated the two germline ends. The V gene's germline CDR1 is SGHRS and CDR2 YFSETQ. CDR3 length: 15 amino acids.

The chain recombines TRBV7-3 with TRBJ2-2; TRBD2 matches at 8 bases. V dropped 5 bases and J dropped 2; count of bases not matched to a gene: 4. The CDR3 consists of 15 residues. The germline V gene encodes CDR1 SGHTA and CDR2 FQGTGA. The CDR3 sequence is CASSPRTSNTGELFF. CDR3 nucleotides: TGTGCCAGCAGCCCGCGGACTAGCAACACCGGGGAGCTGTTTTTT. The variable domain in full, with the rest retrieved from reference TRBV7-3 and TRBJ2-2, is GAGVSQTPSNKVTEKGKYVELRCDPISGHTALYWYRQSLGQGPEFLIYFQGTGAADDSGLPNDRFFAVRPEGSVSTLKIQRTERGDSAVYLCASSPRTSNTGELFFGEGSRLTVL.

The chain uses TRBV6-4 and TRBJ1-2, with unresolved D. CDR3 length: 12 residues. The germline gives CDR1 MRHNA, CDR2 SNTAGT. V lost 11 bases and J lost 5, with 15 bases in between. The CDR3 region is CAREGGSYGYTF. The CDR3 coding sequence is TGTGCCCGCGAGGGTGGGTCTTATGGCTACACCTTC.

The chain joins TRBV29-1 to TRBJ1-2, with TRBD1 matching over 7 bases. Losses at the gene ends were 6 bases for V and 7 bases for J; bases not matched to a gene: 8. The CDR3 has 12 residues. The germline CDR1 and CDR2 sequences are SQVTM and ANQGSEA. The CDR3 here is CSVRDRSSGYTF. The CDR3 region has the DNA TGCAGCGTCAGGGACAGAAGCTCTGGCTACACCTTC. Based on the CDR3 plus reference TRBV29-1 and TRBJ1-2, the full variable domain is SAVISQKPSRDICQRGTSLTIQCQVDSQVTMMFWYRQQPGQSLTLIATANQGSEATYESGFVIDKFPISRPNLTFSTLTVSNMSPEDSSIYLCSVRDRSSGYTFGSGTRLTVV.

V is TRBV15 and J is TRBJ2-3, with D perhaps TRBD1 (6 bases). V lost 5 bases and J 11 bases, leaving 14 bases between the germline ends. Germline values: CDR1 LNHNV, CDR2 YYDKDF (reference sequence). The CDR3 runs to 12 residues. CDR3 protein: CATSQTGKEQYF. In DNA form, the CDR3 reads TGTGCCACCAGCCAAACAGGGAAGGAGCAGTATTTT.

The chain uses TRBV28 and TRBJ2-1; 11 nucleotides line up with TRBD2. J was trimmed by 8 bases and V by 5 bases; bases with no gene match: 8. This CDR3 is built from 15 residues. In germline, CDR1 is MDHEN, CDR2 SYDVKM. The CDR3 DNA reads TGTGCCAGCAGTGTAGCGGGGGGGCCCGGGGATGAGCAGTTCTTC. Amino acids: CASSVAGGPGDEQFF.